The subject of this entry is one TCR beta chain. Antigen: not known. Sequence at one end of the junction differs from germline and may be a read error. This sample is part of a study of tumor-infiltrating lymphocytes in primary liver carcinoma. Study-level information: T1-T3 N0M0 was the stage of the tumors, which were 4.2 to 10 cm across.

General study findings and limits: The study found a significantly higher top-250-clone fraction in tumors than in blood (p = 0.039).

Co-extracting RNA and DNA was done with about 17-30 mg of unsorted bulk tissue as input. The input was about 500 ng total RNA; TCR beta cDNA was made from it with a constant-region primer. For TCR beta, libraries were produced by three nested multiplex PCR rounds using slightly modified ARM-PCR. The opening two PCR rounds, 10 cycles each, paired TRBV1-TRBV30 forward primers with a C-beta reverse primer. Each CDR3 protein gets one entry after TCRdb re-called the multiplex PCR reads with MiXCR. Of roughly 100,000 distinct CDR3 sequences listed, roughly 85% are singletons. Germline V CDR1 and CDR2: SGHAT, FQNNGV. The CDR3 spans 12 residues.

This clonotype originated in a man between 35 and 55 years old with primary liver carcinoma and hepatitis B virus infection. The chain uses TRBV11-2 and TRBJ2-1; D call uncertain. The sequenced material came from liver tumor tissue from sampling region 3. The sample's subset: tumor region T3, left-lateral pole. CDR3 DNA sequence: TGTGGTAGCAGCTTAAATGCCAATGATCAGTTCTTC. It specifies CGSSLNANDQFF.